Below are 24 T cell receptor beta chains sequenced from a single sample in a study of control samples from healthy donors and cancer patients. Produced via immunoSEQ multiplex PCR; TCRdb's table is partial and in-frame only. The sample holds around 180,000 clones; about 86% are singletons and the top ten take nearly 5%. The sample was blood. The receptors here all came from a woman in her twenties or thirties in good health.

The chain employs TRBV2 and TRBJ2-1; 8 nucleotides match TRBD1. Germline CDR1 and CDR2: SNHLY and FYNNEI. V dropped 7 bases and J dropped 7; count of bases not matched to a gene: 12. The CDR3 is 15 residues long. The DNA for the CDR3 is TGTGCCAGCAAAGTGGGCACAGGGGGATCTAATGAGCAGTTCTTC. Its protein is CASKVGTGGSNEQFF.

This chain uses TRBV7-2 with TRBJ2-5; 10 bases agree with TRBD2. V was clipped by 5 bases and J by 2 bases; unmatched bases: 17. CDR1 SGHTA and CDR2 FQGNSA come from the germline V gene. This CDR3 comprises 19 residues. CDR3 in DNA: TGTGCCAGCAGCCAAATTCCGATGAGATTAGCGGGAGGACAAGAGACCCAGTACTTC. Translated: CASSQIPMRLAGGQETQYF.

The chain couples TRBV19 to TRBJ1-2; no definite D call. Germline V CDR1 and CDR2: LNHDA, SQIVND (reference sequence). This CDR3 has 12 amino acids. V was cut by 3 bases and J by 8 bases, with 10 bases left in between. The CDR3 protein is CASSIEGTGYTF. The CDR3 nucleotides read TGTGCCAGTAGTATTGAGGGAACCGGCTACACCTTC.

The chain has TRBV7-2 and TRBJ1-5; 7 nucleotides align to TRBD1. The CDR3 totals 15 residues. The V gene's germline CDR1 is SGHTA and CDR2 FQGNSA. Trimming removed 1 base from V and 8 bases from J; junction bases left unmatched: 8. CDR3 sequence (DNA): TGTGCCAGCAGCTTAGAGGGGGCAGGGGGGAAGCCCCAGCATTTT. The encoded protein is CASSLEGAGGKPQHF.

The chain couples TRBV19 to TRBJ1-5; D unclear. V lost 1 base and J lost 7, with 17 bases in between. The CDR3 consists of 16 residues. Germline V gives CDR1 LNHDA, CDR2 SQIVND (reference sequence). The CDR3 DNA follows: TGTGCCAGTAGTATAGGGGGTCAGCCAGACCCCCAGCCCCAGCATTTT. This codes for CASSIGGQPDPQPQHF. The full variable domain, its missing parts supplied by reference TRBV19 and TRBJ1-5, is DGGITQSPKYLFRKEGQNVTLSCEQNLNHDAMYWYRQDPGQGLRLIYYSQIVNDFQKGDIAEGYSVSREKKESFPLTVTSAQKNPTAFYLCASSIGGQPDPQPQHFGDGTRLSIL.

This clone occurred a few times. The rearrangement links TRBV5-5 to TRBJ1-2; D is possibly TRBD1 (6 bases). Germline values: CDR1 SGHKS, CDR2 YYEKEE (reference sequence). Trimming took 1 base from V and 2 from J, leaving 21 bases between them. There are 18 residues in the CDR3. The CDR3 sequence: CASSLNLRVGGQNYGYTF. CDR3 DNA sequence: TGTGCCAGCAGCTTGAATTTGAGAGTTGGGGGCCAGAACTATGGCTACACCTTC.

The gene calls are TRBV28 and TRBJ2-7; D is possibly TRBD1 or TRBD2 (6 bases each). Germline V gene sequence: CDR1 MDHEN, CDR2 SYDVKM. There are 16 residues in the CDR3. Trimming removed 6 bases from V and 6 bases from J, with 24 bases in between. CDR3 DNA sequence: TGTGCCAGCAGAGTGGGGGGCAGTATCAGGTCGGGCGAGCAGTACTTC. Protein sequence: CASRVGGSIRSGEQYF.

This chain connects TRBV28 to TRBJ2-7, with D possibly TRBD2 on 5 matching bases. Per the germline V gene, CDR1 is MDHEN and CDR2 is SYDVKM. The V end was cut by 7 bases, the J end by 7 bases, with 20 bases between. The CDR3 has 14 residues. For the CDR3, the DNA is TGTGCCAGCACTCCTTCGACTCCCTCGGGGGAGCAGTACTTC. Translated, it gives CASTPSTPSGEQYF.

This chain uses TRBV3-1 (or the pseudogene TRBV3-2) with TRBJ2-1; no definite D call. CDR1 is LGHDT, CDR2 YNNKEL, per germline (reference sequence). This CDR3 is 12 amino acids long. Trimming removed 3 bases at V and 8 bases at J, with 8 bases between. Written as DNA, the CDR3 is TGTGCCAGCAGCCACGGCACGGATGAGCAGTTCTTC. Its translation is CASSHGTDEQFF.

The chain has TRBV29-1 and TRBJ1-5; TRBD1 aligns across 10 bases. This CDR3 comprises 13 residues. V shed 7 bases, J shed 2 bases, and the junction held 2 bases outside the gene matches. The germline V gene has CDR1 SQVTM and CDR2 ANQGSEA. The chain's CDR3 is CSAGTGGNQPQHF. The CDR3 region has the DNA TGCAGCGCTGGGACAGGGGGCAATCAGCCCCAGCATTTT. The whole variable domain, filled in from reference TRBV29-1 and TRBJ1-5, reads SAVISQKPSRDICQRGTSLTIQCQVDSQVTMMFWYRQQPGQSLTLIATANQGSEATYESGFVIDKFPISRPNLTFSTLTVSNMSPEDSSIYLCSAGTGGNQPQHFGDGTRLSIL.

This chain links TRBV3-1 (or the pseudogene TRBV3-2) with TRBJ2-7; D perhaps matches TRBD2 (6 bases). The V end lost 4 bases, the J end lost 3 bases, and 16 bases lay between the germline ends. The length of the CDR3 is 15 residues. The germline CDR1 and CDR2 sequences are LGHDT and YNNKEL (reference sequence). The DNA for the CDR3 is TGTGCCAGCAGCCTTCTAGTCGGGAGCGGCTACGAGCAGTACTTC. It encodes CASSLLVGSGYEQYF.

V gene TRBV14 combines with J gene TRBJ1-2; D call uncertain. This CDR3 is built from 13 residues. The germline V gene has CDR1 SGHDN and CDR2 FVKESK. Trimming removed 4 bases from V and 4 bases from J, with 10 bases in between. The DNA of the CDR3 is TGTGCCAGCAGCCCTCAGGACGGCTATGGCTACACCTTC. Protein: CASSPQDGYGYTF.

This clone was picked up one time. The chain joins TRBV28 to TRBJ2-3; 12 nucleotides match TRBD2. There are 16 residues in the CDR3. V trimming: 7 bases; J trimming: 5 bases; junction bases outside the gene matches: 10. Germline lookup yields CDR1 MDHEN and CDR2 SYDVKM. This CDR3 reads CASTSTASGRVDTQYF. DNA for the CDR3: TGTGCCAGCACCTCTACCGCTAGCGGGAGGGTAGATACGCAGTATTTT.

The V call is TRBV6-5, the J call TRBJ1-2; 7 positions match TRBD1. J was trimmed by 4 bases and V by 8 bases; bases with no gene match: 7. Germline CDR1 is MNHEY and CDR2 is SVGAGI. CDR3 size: 13 residues. CDR3 protein: CASGPPGGYGYTF. The CDR3 nucleotides are TGTGCCAGCGGCCCCCCAGGGGGCTATGGCTACACCTTC.

This clone was picked up one time. J is TRBJ2-2 and V is TRBV11-2; D perhaps matches TRBD2 (6 bases). V lost 1 base and J lost 5, with 8 bases in between. Germline CDR1 SGHAT, CDR2 FQNNGV. CDR3 length: 14 amino acids. Here the CDR3 reads CASSLAGGTGELFF. As DNA, the CDR3 is TGTGCCAGCAGCTTAGCTGGAGGGACCGGGGAGCTGTTTTTT. Full variable domain (remainder filled in from reference TRBV11-2 and TRBJ2-2): EAGVAQSPRYKIIEKRQSVAFWCNPISGHATLYWYQQILGQGPKLLIQFQNNGVVDDSQLPKDRFSAERLKGVDSTLKIQPAKLEDSAVYLCASSLAGGTGELFFGEGSRLTVL.

This clone was found once. The CDR3 here is CASSAGTAYEQYF. The CDR3 region has the DNA TGTGCCAGCAGCGCCGGGACAGCCTACGAGCAGTACTTC. V and J are TRBV5-6 and TRBJ2-7; 7 bases are a match to TRBD1. Germline assignment: CDR1 SGHDT and CDR2 YYEEEE. Germline trimming cut 4 bases from V and 2 bases from J; bases unmatched to any gene: 3. This CDR3 comprises 13 residues.

The chain carries TRBV15 and TRBJ1-3; D unclear. This CDR3 spans 17 amino acids. Germline V gene data show CDR1 as LNHNV and CDR2 as YYDKDF (reference sequence). V lost 1 base, J lost 0 bases, and 13 bases lay in between. In DNA, the CDR3 is TGTGCCACCAGCAGAGGGTCGACAACTTACTCTGGAAACACCATATATTTT. Translated, it gives CATSRGSTTYSGNTIYF. The variable domain in full, with the rest retrieved from reference TRBV15 and TRBJ1-3, is DAMVIQNPRYQVTQFGKPVTLSCSQTLNHNVMYWYQQKSSQAPKLLFHYYDKDFNNEADTPDNFQSRRPNTSFCFLDIRSPGLGDTAMYLCATSRGSTTYSGNTIYFGEGSWLTVV.

The chain links TRBV9 to TRBJ1-1; D is unresolved. The CDR3 has 14 amino acids. The V and J ends lost 0 bases and 4 bases respectively, with 10 bases between them. Germline CDR1 and CDR2: SGDLS and YYNGEE. The chain's CDR3 is CASSVAGVGTEAFF. The DNA of the CDR3 is TGTGCCAGCAGCGTAGCTGGGGTCGGCACTGAAGCTTTCTTT.

The chain recombines TRBV19 with TRBJ1-4; 7 bases line up with TRBD1. This CDR3 contains 12 residues. V shed 3 bases and J 8 bases; nucleotides not matched to a gene: 0. Per the germline V gene, CDR1 is LNHDA and CDR2 is SQIVND (reference sequence). CDR3 amino acids: CASSMDREKLFF. CDR3 nucleotides: TGTGCCAGTAGTATGGACAGGGAAAAACTGTTTTTT.

The J gene is TRBJ2-1, the V gene TRBV19; tentative D call: TRBD1 (6 bases). V shed 1 base and J shed 4 bases, with 8 bases lying between them. Germline-derived CDR1 and CDR2 are LNHDA and SQIVND (reference sequence). CDR3 length: 14 residues. CDR3 nucleotides: TGTGCCAGTAGTATAGCGGGGACATACAATGAGCAGTTCTTC. Its protein product is CASSIAGTYNEQFF.

This clone was seen a handful of times. The DNA of the CDR3 is TGTGCCACCAGCAGGGACCTGGACCATTCACCCCTCCACTTT. Its protein is CATSRDLDHSPLHF. The chain uses TRBV15 and TRBJ1-6; D is undetermined. This CDR3 has 14 residues. Germline CDR1 and CDR2: LNHNV and YYDKDF (reference sequence). V lost 3 bases to trimming and J lost 8 bases, with 11 bases between them.

V gene TRBV6-5 combines with J gene TRBJ2-7; 9 bases line up with TRBD2. The germline CDR1 and CDR2 sequences are MNHEY and SVGAGI. This CDR3 is 14 amino acids long. The V gene end was trimmed by 7 bases and the J gene end by 3 bases; junction bases not matched to a gene: 7. CDR3: CASKLASGDYEQYF. The DNA for the CDR3 is TGTGCCAGCAAGCTGGCTAGCGGGGACTACGAGCAGTACTTC.

This clone was seen once. The V gene is TRBV2, the J gene TRBJ2-7; D is perhaps TRBD1 or TRBD2 (5 bases each). Trimming took 7 bases from V and 4 from J, leaving 14 bases between them. This CDR3 contains 13 residues. Germline V gene data show CDR1 as SNHLY and CDR2 as FYNNEI. For the CDR3, the DNA is TGTGCCAGCACTTTCAACTGGGGGTACGAGCAGTACTTC. This encodes CASTFNWGYEQYF.

CDR3 protein: CASSPGLAADTQYF. The CDR3 DNA sequence: TGTGCCAGCAGCCCGGGACTAGCCGCAGATACGCAGTATTTT. This chain links TRBV11-3 with TRBJ2-3; 9 bases agree with TRBD2. Germline CDR1 SGHNT, CDR2 YENEEA. The CDR3 has 14 amino acids. Trimming removed 5 bases from V and 4 bases from J; junction bases left unmatched: 4.